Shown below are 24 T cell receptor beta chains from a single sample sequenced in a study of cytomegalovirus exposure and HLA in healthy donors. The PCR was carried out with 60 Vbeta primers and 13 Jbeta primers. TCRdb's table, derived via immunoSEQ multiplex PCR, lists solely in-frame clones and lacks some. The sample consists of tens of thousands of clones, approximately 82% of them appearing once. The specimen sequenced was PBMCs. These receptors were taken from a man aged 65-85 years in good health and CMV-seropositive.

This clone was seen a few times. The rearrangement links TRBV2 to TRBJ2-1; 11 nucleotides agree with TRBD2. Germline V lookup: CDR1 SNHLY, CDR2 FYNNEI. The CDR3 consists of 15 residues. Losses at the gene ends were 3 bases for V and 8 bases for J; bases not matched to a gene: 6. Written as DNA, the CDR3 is TGTGCCAGCAGTGACATTAGCGGGGGGGCCTATGAGCAGTTCTTC. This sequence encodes CASSDISGGAYEQFF.

CDR3: CASSAAGDYGYTF. The CDR3 region has the DNA TGTGCCAGTAGTGCGGCAGGGGACTATGGCTACACCTTC. The V and J genes are TRBV19 and TRBJ1-2; weak D call: TRBD1 (6 bases). The CDR3 is 13 amino acids. Trimming pared 5 bases from V and 3 bases from J, leaving 10 bases between. Germline values: CDR1 LNHDA, CDR2 SQIVND (reference sequence).

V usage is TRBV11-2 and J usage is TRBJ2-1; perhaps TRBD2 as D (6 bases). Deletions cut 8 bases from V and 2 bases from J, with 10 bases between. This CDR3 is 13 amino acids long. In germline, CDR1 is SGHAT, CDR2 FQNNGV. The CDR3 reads CASGGNPYNEQFF. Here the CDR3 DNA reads TGTGCCAGCGGGGGGAACCCCTACAATGAGCAGTTCTTC.

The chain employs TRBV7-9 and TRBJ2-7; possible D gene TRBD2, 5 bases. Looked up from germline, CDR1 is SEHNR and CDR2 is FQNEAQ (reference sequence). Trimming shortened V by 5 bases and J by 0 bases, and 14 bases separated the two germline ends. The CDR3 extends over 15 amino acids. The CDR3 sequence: CASSASGMSSYEQYF. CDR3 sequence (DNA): TGTGCCAGCAGCGCCTCCGGGATGAGCTCCTACGAGCAGTACTTC.

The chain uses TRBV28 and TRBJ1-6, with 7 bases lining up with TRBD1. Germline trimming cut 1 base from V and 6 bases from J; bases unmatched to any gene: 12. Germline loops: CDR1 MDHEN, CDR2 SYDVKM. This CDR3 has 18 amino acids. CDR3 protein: CASSLLADLGTVNSPLHF. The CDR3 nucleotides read TGTGCCAGCAGTTTATTGGCAGATTTGGGGACAGTTAATTCACCCCTCCACTTT.

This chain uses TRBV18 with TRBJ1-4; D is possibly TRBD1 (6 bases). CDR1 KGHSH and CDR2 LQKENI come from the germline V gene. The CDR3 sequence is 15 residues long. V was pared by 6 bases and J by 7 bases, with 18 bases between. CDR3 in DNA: TGTGCCAGCTCGCCCGCCCAGACAGGAGGTGAAAAACTGTTTTTT. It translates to CASSPAQTGGEKLFF.

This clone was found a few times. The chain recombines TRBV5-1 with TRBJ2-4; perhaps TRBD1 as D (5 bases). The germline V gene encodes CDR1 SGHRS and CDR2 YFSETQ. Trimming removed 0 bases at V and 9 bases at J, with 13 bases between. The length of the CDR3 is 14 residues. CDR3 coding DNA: TGCGCCAGCAGCTTGGGTTCAGGGTCGAGCATTCAGTACTTC. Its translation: CASSLGSGSSIQYF.

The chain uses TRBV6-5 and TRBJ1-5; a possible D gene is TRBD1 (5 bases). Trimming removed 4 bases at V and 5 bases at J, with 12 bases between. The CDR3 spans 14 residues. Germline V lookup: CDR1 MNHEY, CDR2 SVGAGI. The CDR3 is CASSFLGEDQPQHF. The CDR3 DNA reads TGTGCCAGCAGTTTTCTGGGGGAGGATCAGCCCCAGCATTTT.

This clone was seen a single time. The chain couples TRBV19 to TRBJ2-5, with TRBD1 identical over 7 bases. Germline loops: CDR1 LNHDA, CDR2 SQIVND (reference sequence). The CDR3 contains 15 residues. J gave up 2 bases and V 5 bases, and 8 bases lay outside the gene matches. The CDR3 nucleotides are TGTGCCAGTAGTCCACAGGGGAAGGGACAAGAGACCCAGTACTTC. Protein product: CASSPQGKGQETQYF.

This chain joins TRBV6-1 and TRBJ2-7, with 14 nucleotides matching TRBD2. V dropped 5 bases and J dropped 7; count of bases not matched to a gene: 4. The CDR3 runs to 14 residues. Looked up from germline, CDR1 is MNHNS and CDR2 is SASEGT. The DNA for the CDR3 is TGTGCCAGCAGTCACCGGACTAGCGGGGGGGAGCAGTACTTC. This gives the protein CASSHRTSGGEQYF.

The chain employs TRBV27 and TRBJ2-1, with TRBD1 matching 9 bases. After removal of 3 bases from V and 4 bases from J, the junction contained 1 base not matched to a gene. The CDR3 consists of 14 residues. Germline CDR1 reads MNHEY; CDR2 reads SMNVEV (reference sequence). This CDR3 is CASSLTGGYNEQFF. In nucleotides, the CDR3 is TGTGCCAGCAGTTTGACAGGGGGGTACAATGAGCAGTTCTTC.

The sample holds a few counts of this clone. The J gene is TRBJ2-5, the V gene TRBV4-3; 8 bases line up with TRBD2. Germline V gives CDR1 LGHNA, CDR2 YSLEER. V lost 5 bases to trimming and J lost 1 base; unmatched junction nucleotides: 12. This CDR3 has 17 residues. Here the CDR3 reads CASSDFRGGGPQETQYF. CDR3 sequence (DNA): TGCGCCAGCAGCGATTTCCGGGGGGGCGGACCCCAAGAGACCCAGTACTTC.

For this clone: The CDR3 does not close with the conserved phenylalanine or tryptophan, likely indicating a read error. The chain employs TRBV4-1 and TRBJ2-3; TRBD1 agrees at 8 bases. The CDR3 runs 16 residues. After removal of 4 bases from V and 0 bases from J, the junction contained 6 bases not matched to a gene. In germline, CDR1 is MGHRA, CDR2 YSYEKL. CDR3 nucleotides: TGCGCCAGCAGCCGAGTTCAGGGGGCTAGCACAGATACGCAGTATGTT. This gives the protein CASSRVQGASTDTQYV.

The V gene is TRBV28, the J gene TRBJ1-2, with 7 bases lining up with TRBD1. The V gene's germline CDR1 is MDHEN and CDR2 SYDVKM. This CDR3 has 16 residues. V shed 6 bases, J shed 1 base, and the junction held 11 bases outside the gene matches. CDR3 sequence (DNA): TGTGCCAGCAGAGAAACCCCGGGACAGCTTAACTATGGCTACACCTTC. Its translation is CASRETPGQLNYGYTF.

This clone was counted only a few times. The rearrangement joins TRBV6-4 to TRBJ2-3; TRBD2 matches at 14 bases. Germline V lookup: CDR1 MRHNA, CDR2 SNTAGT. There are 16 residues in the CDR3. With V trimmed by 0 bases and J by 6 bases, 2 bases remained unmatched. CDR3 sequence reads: CASSDSTSGGADTQYF. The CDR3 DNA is TGTGCCAGCAGTGACTCGACTAGCGGGGGGGCCGATACGCAGTATTTT.

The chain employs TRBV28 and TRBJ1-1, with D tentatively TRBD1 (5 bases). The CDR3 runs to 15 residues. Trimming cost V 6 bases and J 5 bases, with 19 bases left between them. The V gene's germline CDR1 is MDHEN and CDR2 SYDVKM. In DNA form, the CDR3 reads TGTGCCAGCAGACCCCACCGACAGCCAAGGACTGAAGCTTTCTTT. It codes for CASRPHRQPRTEAFF. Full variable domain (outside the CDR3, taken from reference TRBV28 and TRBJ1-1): DVKVTQSSRYLVKRTGEKVFLECVQDMDHENMFWYRQDPGLGLRLIYFSYDVKMKEKGDIPEGYSVSREKKERFSLILESASTNQTSMYLCASRPHRQPRTEAFFGQGTRLTVV.

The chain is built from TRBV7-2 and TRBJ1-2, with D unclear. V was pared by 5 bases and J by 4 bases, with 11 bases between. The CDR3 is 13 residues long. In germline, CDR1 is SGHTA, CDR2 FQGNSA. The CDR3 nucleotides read TGTGCCAGCAGCCCCAACGCGGCCTATGGCTACACCTTC. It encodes CASSPNAAYGYTF.

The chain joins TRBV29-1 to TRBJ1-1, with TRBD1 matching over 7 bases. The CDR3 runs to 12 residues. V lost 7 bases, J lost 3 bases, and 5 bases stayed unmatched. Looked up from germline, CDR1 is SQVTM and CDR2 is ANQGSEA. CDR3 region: CSGHRGYTEAFF. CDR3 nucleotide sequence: TGCAGCGGCCACAGGGGATACACTGAAGCTTTCTTT.

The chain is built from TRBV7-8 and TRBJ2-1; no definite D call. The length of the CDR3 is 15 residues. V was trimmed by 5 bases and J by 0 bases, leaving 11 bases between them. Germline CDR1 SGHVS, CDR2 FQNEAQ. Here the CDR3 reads CASSPTESSYNEQFF. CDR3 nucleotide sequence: TGTGCCAGCAGCCCCACAGAGAGCTCCTACAATGAGCAGTTCTTC.

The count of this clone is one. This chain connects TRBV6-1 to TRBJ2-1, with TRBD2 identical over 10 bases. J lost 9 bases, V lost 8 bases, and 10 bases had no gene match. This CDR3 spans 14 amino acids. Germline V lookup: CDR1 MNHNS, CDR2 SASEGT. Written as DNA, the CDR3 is TGTGCCAGCGCAAAGCGGGGGGGTGTGAGTGAGCAGTTCTTC. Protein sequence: CASAKRGGVSEQFF.

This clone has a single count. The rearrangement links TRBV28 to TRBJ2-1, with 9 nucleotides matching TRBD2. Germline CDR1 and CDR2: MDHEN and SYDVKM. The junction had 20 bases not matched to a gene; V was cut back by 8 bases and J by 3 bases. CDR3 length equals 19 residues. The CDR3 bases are TGTGCCAGCGGCACTCCGGGACTAGCTCCCCCCTCGGGCTACAATGAGCAGTTCTTC. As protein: CASGTPGLAPPSGYNEQFF.

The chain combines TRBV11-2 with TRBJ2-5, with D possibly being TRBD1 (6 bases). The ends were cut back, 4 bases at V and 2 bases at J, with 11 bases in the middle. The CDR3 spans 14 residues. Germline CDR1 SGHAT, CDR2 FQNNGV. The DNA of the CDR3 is TGTGCCAGCAGCTCCCGACAGGTACAAGAGACCCAGTACTTC. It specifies CASSSRQVQETQYF.

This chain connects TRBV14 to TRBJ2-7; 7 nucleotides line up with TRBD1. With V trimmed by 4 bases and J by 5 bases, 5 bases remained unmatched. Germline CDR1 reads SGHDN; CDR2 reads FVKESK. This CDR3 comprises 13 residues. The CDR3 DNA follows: TGTGCCAGCAGCCGACAGGGTGGGAACGAGCAGTACTTC. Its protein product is CASSRQGGNEQYF.

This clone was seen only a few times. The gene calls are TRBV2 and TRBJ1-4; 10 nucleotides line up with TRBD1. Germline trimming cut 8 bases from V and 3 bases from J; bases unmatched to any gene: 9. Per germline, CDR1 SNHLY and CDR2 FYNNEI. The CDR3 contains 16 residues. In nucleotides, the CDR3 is TGTGCCAGCCTCCGGGACAGGGGTGTCCCTAATGAAAAACTGTTTTTT. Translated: CASLRDRGVPNEKLFF.